This T cell receptor (beta chain) was recorded in a study of T-cell memory formation after mild COVID-19. The CDR3 runs 18 residues. TCRdb reanalysed the 5' RACE reads using MiXCR and keeps one entry per CDR3 protein. Of approximately 490,000 distinct CDR3 sequences listed, about a fifth are singletons. Findings of the study overall: CD4+ contracting clones were mainly CM and EM; CD8+ ones, EMRA. Later expanders leaned CD4+, whereas day 15 to 85 contracting clones were balanced CD4/CD8.

Comments on this clonotype: The target antigen is unknown.

The material sequenced was PBMCs or a T cell subset sorted from them (not recorded which). The source is an adult woman who had mild COVID-19 (a few samples of this study predate the infection). Cell type and time point are not known. The chain has TRBV21-1 and TRBJ2-5; the tabulated D call, TRBD1, remains unverified against the DNA. TRBV21-1 is an annotated pseudogene. The CDR3 is CASSSPRDRARPQETQYF. DNA of the CDR3: TGTGCCAGCAGCAGCCCTAGAGACAGGGCACGGCCCCAAGAGACCCAGTACTTC.